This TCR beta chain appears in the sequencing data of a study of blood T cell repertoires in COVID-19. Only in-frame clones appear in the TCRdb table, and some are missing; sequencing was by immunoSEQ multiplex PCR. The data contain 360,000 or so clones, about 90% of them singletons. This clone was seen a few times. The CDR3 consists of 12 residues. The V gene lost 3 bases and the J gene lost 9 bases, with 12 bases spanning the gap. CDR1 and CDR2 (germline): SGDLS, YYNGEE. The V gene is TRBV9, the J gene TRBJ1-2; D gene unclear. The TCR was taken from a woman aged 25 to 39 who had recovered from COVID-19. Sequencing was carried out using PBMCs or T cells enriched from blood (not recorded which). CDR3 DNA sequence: TGTGCCAGCAGCGCCCTACCAGGCCGCTACACCTTC. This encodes CASSALPGRYTF. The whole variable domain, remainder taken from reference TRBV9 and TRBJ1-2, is DSGVTQTPKHLITATGQRVTLRCSPRSGDLSVYWYQQSLDQGLQFLIQYYNGEERAKGNILERFSAQQFPDLHSELNLSSLELGDSALYFCASSALPGRYTFGSGTRLTVV.